These T cell receptor beta chains were read from a single sample in a study of blood T cell repertoires in COVID-19. Profiling relied on immunoSEQ multiplex PCR, and the TCRdb table lists in-frame clones only, not all of them. This repertoire shows about 110,000 clones, 75% to 90% found once; its top ten account for 6% to 7%. Sequenced: peripheral blood. Receptors originate from a woman aged 45-65 years with acute or convalescent COVID-19. The CDR3 runs from the conserved cysteine through the conserved F or W. The order of the fields is V gene, CDR3 length, D gene, clone size, J gene, CDR3 protein, CDR3 DNA. D genes are given only for firm matches. Only part of the rows carry a size: once, few, many, or a class if the clone is expanded.

>TRBV19|14|-|-|TRBJ2-1
CASRPYGTYNEQFF
TGTGCCAGCCGACCTTATGGGACTTACAATGAGCAGTTCTTC
>TRBV16|15|TRBD1|-|TRBJ1-2
CASSPLQEGAGGYTF
TGTGCCAGCAGCCCCCTTCAGGAGGGGGCTGGAGGCTACACCTTC
>TRBV5-1|16|TRBD1|-|TRBJ1-2
CASSLSTRDRGDGYTF
TGCGCCAGCAGCTTGTCAACTCGGGACAGGGGCGATGGCTACACCTTC
>TRBV6-5|14|-|-|TRBJ2-1
CASSPSGQYNEQFF
TGTGCCAGCAGCCCCTCTGGGCAGTACAATGAGCAGTTCTTC
>TRBV5-1|15|TRBD1|-|TRBJ2-3
CASSLGRGLTDTQYF
TGCGCCAGCAGCTTGGGCAGGGGGCTAACAGATACGCAGTATTTT
>TRBV5-1|16|-|-|TRBJ1-1
CASTSISAGLGTEAFF
TGCGCCAGCACGTCTATAAGTGCAGGGTTGGGCACTGAAGCTTTCTTT
>TRBV2|13|-|-|TRBJ1-1
CASNSGGGTEAFF
TGTGCCAGCAACTCCGGCGGGGGGACTGAAGCTTTCTTT
>TRBV11-2|13|TRBD2|-|TRBJ2-5
CASSTSGGETQYF
TGTGCCAGCAGCACCAGCGGGGGGGAGACCCAGTACTTC
>TRBV27|19|TRBD1|-|TRBJ1-2
CASSLYGGRGQGSTYGYTF
TGTGCCAGCAGTTTATATGGTGGGCGGGGACAGGGCAGTACCTATGGCTACACCTTC
>TRBV6-1|14|-|once|TRBJ1-6
CASSDVLYNSPLHF
TGTGCCAGCAGTGATGTACTGTATAATTCACCCCTCCACTTT
>TRBV9|14|-|-|TRBJ1-1
CASSVDPMNTEAFF
TGTGCCAGCAGCGTAGATCCCATGAACACTGAAGCTTTCTTT
>TRBV3-1/TRBV3-2|14|-|-|TRBJ1-6
CASSPARGDSPLHF
TGTGCCAGCAGCCCGGCCCGGGGGGACTCACCCCTCCACTTT
>TRBV28|15|TRBD1|-|TRBJ2-3
CASSFLGSQGHTQYF
TGTGCCAGCAGTTTCTTGGGTTCACAGGGGCACACGCAGTATTTT
>TRBV5-1|13|-|-|TRBJ2-2
CASKLANTGELFF
TGCGCCAGCAAACTAGCGAACACCGGGGAGCTGTTTTTT
>TRBV3-1/TRBV3-2|14|-|-|TRBJ2-3
CASSQAGAEDTQYF
TGTGCCAGCAGCCAAGCAGGGGCGGAGGATACGCAGTATTTT
>TRBV19|15|TRBD1|-|TRBJ1-2
CASSLRTGGMDGYTF
TGTGCCAGTAGTCTCCGGACAGGTGGAATGGATGGCTACACCTTC
>TRBV7-6|15|-|-|TRBJ1-5
CASGNGDNSNQPQHF
TGTGCCAGCGGAAACGGGGATAACAGCAATCAGCCCCAGCATTTT
>TRBV2|14|-|-|TRBJ1-5
CASSREGFGQPQHF
TGTGCCAGCAGTAGGGAGGGGTTTGGGCAGCCCCAGCATTTT
>TRBV18|14|TRBD1|-|TRBJ1-1
CASSLKQGDTEAFF
TGTGCCAGCTCACTGAAACAGGGGGACACTGAAGCTTTCTTT
>TRBV7-8|15|TRBD2|-|TRBJ2-2
CASSPAGGETGELFF
TGTGCCAGCAGCCCCGCGGGGGGGGAAACCGGGGAGCTGTTTTTT
>TRBV2|14|TRBD2|-|TRBJ2-3
CASPERGGPDTQYF
TGTGCCAGTCCTGAGCGGGGGGGCCCAGATACGCAGTATTTT
>TRBV6-6|15|TRBD1|-|TRBJ1-5
CASSYTDRAAGPQHF
TGTGCCAGCAGTTACACAGACAGGGCGGCAGGGCCCCAGCATTTT
>TRBV6-2/TRBV6-3|17|-|few|TRBJ1-5
CASSYGAAVYSNQPQHF
TGTGCCAGCAGTTACGGTGCGGCAGTCTATAGCAATCAGCCCCAGCATTTT